Sequencing of this TCR beta chain was carried out in a study of naive and memory T cell subsets. Germline trimming cut 2 bases from V and 1 base from J; bases unmatched to any gene: 4. The CDR3 totals 16 residues. Germline V gene lookup returns CDR1 SNHLY and CDR2 FYNNEI. This clonotype was counted only a few times. Antigen unknown. An oligonucleotide containing a UMI was ligated to the 3' end of TCR cDNA. Unsorted total RNA, about 1 to 1000 ng, was DNase treated before reverse transcription. Amplification of ligated cDNA took four PCR rounds with SP2 and nested alpha and beta constant primers. Alpha and beta constant region primers primed reverse transcription for blood and skin samples. TCRdb reprocessed the 5' RACE reads via MiXCR and lists one record per CDR3 protein. The data show about 57,000 distinct CDR3 sequences, 6% to 8% seen once. Points from the study as a whole: This RNA-based method may be sensitive to activation-related transcript changes.

The chain couples TRBV2 to TRBJ2-2; 7 bases map to TRBD2. The clonotype was recovered from a female donor in good health. CDR3 DNA sequence: TGTGCCAGCAGTGAACAGGGAGGGTGGAACACCGGGGAGCTGTTTTTT. It yields the protein CASSEQGGWNTGELFF.